This TCR beta chain came from a study of cytomegalovirus exposure and HLA in healthy donors. Points from the study as a whole: In vitro, three CMV-associated chains proved specific for CMV antigens. Later analysis reportedly placed an Asian-associated ancestry cluster below the roughly 600-donor mean in N-insertions. Sequencing likely generated an artifact that appeared as a cluster of highly shared sequence variants.

It was with 60 Vbeta and 13 Jbeta primers that the PCR ran. Profiling relied on immunoSEQ multiplex PCR, and the TCRdb table lists in-frame clones only, not all of them. The table records roughly 250,000 clones, around four fifths of them present only once. Germline V gene data show CDR1 as SQVTM and CDR2 as ANQGSEA. Trimming pared 7 bases from V and 5 bases from J, leaving 14 bases between. The CDR3 covers 12 residues. As concerns this clone: Antigen specificity is unknown.

Sequenced: PBMCs. The chain links TRBV29-1 to TRBJ1-1; tentative D call: TRBD1 (6 bases). The source of this sequence is a woman aged 40-49 years in good health and CMV-seropositive. Here the CDR3 DNA reads TGCAGCGGGGGGGCGGGGGGGACTGAAGCTTTCTTT. Translating it yields CSGGAGGTEAFF.